These 16 T cell receptor beta chains were sequenced from one sample in a study of T cell clonotyping in hematopoietic cell transplantation. Repertoires were generated with immunoSEQ multiplex PCR, while TCRdb's copy carries only in-frame clones and drops some. This repertoire shows some 27,000 clones, roughly 85% found once; its top ten account for about 1.7%. Described time point: recipient sample about 28 days before transplant, after cytoreduction. The sequenced sample was peripheral blood mononuclear cells, obtained before stem cell transplant. The receptors shown here come from a man aged 35-49 years with acute myeloid leukemia. Some clones in this sample may be carry-over from other donors' samples.

The J gene is TRBJ2-7, the V gene TRBV6-1, with 10 bases identical to TRBD2. CDR1 MNHNS and CDR2 SASEGT come from the germline V gene. The CDR3 consists of 11 residues. V dropped 6 bases and J dropped 8; count of bases not matched to a gene: 1. The CDR3 bases are TGTGCCAGCAGGGGACTAGCGAAGCAGTACTTC. Its translation: CASRGLAKQYF.

There are a few counts of this clone. The chain links TRBV2 to TRBJ1-2; a possible D gene is TRBD1 (5 bases). V lost 11 bases and J 7 bases, leaving 17 bases between the germline ends. From germline, CDR1 is SNHLY and CDR2 FYNNEI. The length of the CDR3 is 12 residues. CDR3 sequence reads: CAAKGGEIGYTF. The DNA of the CDR3 is TGTGCCGCCAAAGGAGGGGAGATTGGCTACACCTTC. Combining the CDR3 with reference TRBV2 and TRBJ1-2 gives the whole variable domain EPEVTQTPSHQVTQMGQEVILRCVPISNHLYFYWYRQILGQKVEFLVSFYNNEISEKSEIFDDQFSVERPDGSNFTLKIRSTKLEDSAMYFCAAKGGEIGYTFGSGTRLTVV.

This clone was recorded once. The gene calls are TRBV14 and TRBJ1-1; D unclear. This CDR3 has 13 amino acids. Germline CDR1 SGHDN, CDR2 FVKESK. Deletions cut 3 bases from V and 0 bases from J, with 5 bases between. The DNA of the CDR3 is TGTGCCAGCAGCCAGATCATGAACACTGAAGCTTTCTTT. Encoded protein: CASSQIMNTEAFF.

This chain joins TRBV6-5 and TRBJ2-7, with a tentative D call TRBD2 (6 bases). The length of the CDR3 is 13 residues. Germline V gives CDR1 MNHEY, CDR2 SVGAGI. Trimming removed 5 bases at V and 6 bases at J, with 14 bases between. CDR3 bases: TGTGCCAGCAGTGTGGAGGCGGGATTCGAGCAGTACTTC. Its translation: CASSVEAGFEQYF.

The chain joins TRBV6-1 to TRBJ1-6, with a weak D call TRBD1 (5 bases). Germline CDR1 and CDR2: MNHNS and SASEGT. The V end lost 11 bases, the J end lost 6 bases, and 20 bases lay between the germline ends. This CDR3 is built from 15 residues. The CDR3 sequence is CAAYYGAGSNSPLHF. The CDR3 nucleotides read TGTGCCGCCTATTACGGGGCAGGTAGTAATTCACCCCTCCACTTT.

The chain joins TRBV9 to TRBJ2-2; TRBD2 aligns across 7 bases. This CDR3 region has 13 residues. Germline V gene sequence: CDR1 SGDLS, CDR2 YYNGEE. V dropped 4 bases and J dropped 4; count of bases not matched to a gene: 1. In nucleotides, the CDR3 is TGTGCCAGCAGCCCGGGGGGCACCGGGGAGCTGTTTTTT. As protein: CASSPGGTGELFF.

The chain uses TRBV11-2 and TRBJ2-5; the D gene is possibly TRBD2 (5 bases). Germline assignment: CDR1 SGHAT and CDR2 FQNNGV. The CDR3 loop spans 12 amino acids. The ends were cut back, 3 bases at V and 4 bases at J, with 6 bases in the middle. The CDR3 nucleotides read TGTGCCAGCAGCTTCAGCGGAGAGACCCAGTACTTC. Translating it yields CASSFSGETQYF.

Comment on this clone: One end of the junction fails to match germline, which may point to a read error. The chain is built from TRBV29-1 and TRBJ1-1; D remains unclear. The germline V gene has CDR1 SQVTM and CDR2 ANQGSEA. This CDR3 has 12 residues. In DNA, the CDR3 is TGCAGCGCTGAATCTATGAACACTGAAGCTTTCTTT. This gives the protein CSAESMNTEAFF.

The chain recombines TRBV5-1 with TRBJ2-2; the D gene is possibly TRBD2 (5 bases). Deletions cut 5 bases from V and 0 bases from J, with 8 bases between. This CDR3 is built from 14 residues. Germline lookup yields CDR1 SGHRS and CDR2 YFSETQ. CDR3 DNA sequence: TGCGCCAGCAGTCGCGGGTCGAACACCGGGGAGCTGTTTTTT. The encoded protein is CASSRGSNTGELFF. Complete variable domain (other parts from reference TRBV5-1 and TRBJ2-2): KAGVTQTPRYLIKTRGQQVTLSCSPISGHRSVSWYQQTPGQGLQFLFEYFSETQRNKGNFPGRFSGRQFSNSRSEMNVSTLELGDSALYLCASSRGSNTGELFFGEGSRLTVL.

V gene TRBV7-2 combines with J gene TRBJ1-1, with TRBD1 as a possible D gene (6 bases). Between the trimmed V and J ends, which lost 5 bases and 10 bases, there was a span of 23 bases. The CDR3 length is 15 residues. Germline lookup yields CDR1 SGHTA and CDR2 FQGNSA. The CDR3 loop is CASSVNRERMRGAFF. CDR3 DNA sequence: TGTGCCAGCAGCGTCAACAGGGAACGCATGAGGGGAGCTTTCTTT.

The genes are TRBV6-1 and TRBJ1-5; D perhaps matches TRBD1 (6 bases). Germline CDR1 MNHNS, CDR2 SASEGT. The V end lost 4 bases, the J end lost 6 bases, and 19 bases lay between the germline ends. The CDR3 loop spans 16 amino acids. The CDR3 sequence is CASSAEEQLRGQPQHF. The DNA for the CDR3 is TGTGCCAGCAGTGCGGAGGAACAGCTCAGGGGTCAGCCCCAGCATTTT.

V gene TRBV30 combines with J gene TRBJ2-5, with a tentative D call TRBD1 (7 bases). The CDR3 spans 12 residues. V was cut by 5 bases and J by 5 bases, with 12 bases left in between. Germline CDR1 reads GTSNPN; CDR2 reads SVGIG (reference sequence). This chain's CDR3 is CAWQTGRETQYF. The CDR3, as DNA: TGTGCCTGGCAGACAGGGAGGGAGACCCAGTACTTC.

The chain carries TRBV5-1 and TRBJ2-2; D may be TRBD2 (5 bases). CDR1 is SGHRS, CDR2 YFSETQ, per germline. With 2 bases removed from V and 6 bases from J, the gap between germline ends came to 14 bases. CDR3 size: 15 residues. As DNA, the CDR3 is TGCGCCAGCAGCTTTCGATCGAGCGGTCCCGGGGAGCTGTTTTTT. Translation: CASSFRSSGPGELFF.

This clone was detected only a few times. The J gene is TRBJ1-3, the V gene TRBV7-9; possibly TRBD1 for D (5 bases). Trimming shortened V by 7 bases and J by 0 bases, and 13 bases separated the two germline ends. The CDR3 is 15 residues long. Germline CDR1 reads SEHNR; CDR2 reads FQNEAQ (reference sequence). The CDR3 protein is CASNRRGTSGNTIYF. CDR3 in DNA: TGTGCCAGCAACCGAAGGGGCACCTCTGGAAACACCATATATTTT.

DNA for the CDR3: TGTGCCTGGAGTCCCCTAGGGACACCTAGATTCTCTGGGGCCAACGTCCTGACTTTC. It encodes CAWSPLGTPRFSGANVLTF. This chain uses TRBV30 with TRBJ2-6, with D perhaps matching TRBD1 (6 bases). Germline loops: CDR1 GTSNPN, CDR2 SVGIG (reference sequence). V lost 2 bases and J lost 0, with 20 bases in between. CDR3 size: 19 residues. The complete variable domain, with remaining parts taken from reference TRBV30 and TRBJ2-6, reads SQTIHQWPATLVQPVGSPLSLECTVEGTSNPNLYWYRQAAGRGLQLLFYSVGIGQISSEVPQNLSASRPQDRQFILSSKKLLLSDSGFYLCAWSPLGTPRFSGANVLTFGAGSRLTVL.

This sequence joins TRBV7-9 and TRBJ1-1, with 10 positions matching TRBD1. V was pared by 8 bases and J by 4 bases, with 7 bases of the junction left unmatched. Germline values: CDR1 SEHNR, CDR2 FQNEAQ (reference sequence). This CDR3 has 14 amino acids. The CDR3 coding sequence is TGTGCCAGCGGTTTAGACAGGGGGCCCACTGAAGCTTTCTTT. Amino acid sequence: CASGLDRGPTEAFF.